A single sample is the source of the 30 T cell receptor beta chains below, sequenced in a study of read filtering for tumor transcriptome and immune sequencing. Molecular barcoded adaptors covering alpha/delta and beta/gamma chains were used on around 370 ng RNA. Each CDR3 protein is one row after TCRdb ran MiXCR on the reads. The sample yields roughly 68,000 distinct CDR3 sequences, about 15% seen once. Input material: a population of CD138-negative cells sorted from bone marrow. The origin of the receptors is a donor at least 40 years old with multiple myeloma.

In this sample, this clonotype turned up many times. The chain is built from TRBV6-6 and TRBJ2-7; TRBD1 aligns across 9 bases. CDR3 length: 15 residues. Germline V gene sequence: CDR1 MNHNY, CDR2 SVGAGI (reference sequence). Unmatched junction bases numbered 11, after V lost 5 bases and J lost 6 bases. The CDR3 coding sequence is TGTGCCAGCAGTCACTTTCCGGGACAGGGTGGCGAGCAGTACTTC. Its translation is CASSHFPGQGGEQYF.

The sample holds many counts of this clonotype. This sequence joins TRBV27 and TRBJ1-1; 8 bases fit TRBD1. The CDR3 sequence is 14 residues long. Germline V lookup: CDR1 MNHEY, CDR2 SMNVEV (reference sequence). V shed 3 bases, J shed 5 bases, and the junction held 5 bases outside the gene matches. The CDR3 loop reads CASSFDRGGTEAFF. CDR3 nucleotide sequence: TGTGCCAGCAGTTTCGACAGGGGAGGGACTGAAGCTTTCTTT.

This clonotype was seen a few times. CDR3 sequence: CSVGRDEAFF. CDR3 in DNA: TGCAGCGTTGGGAGGGACGAAGCTTTCTTT. The chain carries TRBV29-1 and TRBJ1-1; a possible D gene is TRBD1 (5 bases). The V gene's germline CDR1 is SQVTM and CDR2 ANQGSEA. Trimming pared 4 bases from V and 8 bases from J, leaving 8 bases between. This CDR3 is 10 amino acids long.

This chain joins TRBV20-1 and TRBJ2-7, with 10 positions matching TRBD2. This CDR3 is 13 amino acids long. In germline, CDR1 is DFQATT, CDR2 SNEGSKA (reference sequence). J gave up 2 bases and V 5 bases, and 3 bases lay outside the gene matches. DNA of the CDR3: TGCAGTGCTCTAGCGGGAGTTGCCTACGAGCAGTACTTC. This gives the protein CSALAGVAYEQYF.

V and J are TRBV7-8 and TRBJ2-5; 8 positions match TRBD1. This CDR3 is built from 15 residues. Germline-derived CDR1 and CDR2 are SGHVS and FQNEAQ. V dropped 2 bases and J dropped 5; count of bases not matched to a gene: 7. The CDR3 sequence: CASSLTGTGLETQYF. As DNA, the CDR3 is TGTGCCAGCAGCTTAACCGGGACAGGCCTGGAGACCCAGTACTTC.

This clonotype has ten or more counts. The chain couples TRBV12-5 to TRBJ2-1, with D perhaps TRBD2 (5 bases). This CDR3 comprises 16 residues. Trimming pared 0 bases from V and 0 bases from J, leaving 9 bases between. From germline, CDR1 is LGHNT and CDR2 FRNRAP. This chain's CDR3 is CASGLVLGSSYNEQFF. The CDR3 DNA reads TGTGCTAGTGGTTTGGTACTGGGGAGCTCCTACAATGAGCAGTTCTTC.

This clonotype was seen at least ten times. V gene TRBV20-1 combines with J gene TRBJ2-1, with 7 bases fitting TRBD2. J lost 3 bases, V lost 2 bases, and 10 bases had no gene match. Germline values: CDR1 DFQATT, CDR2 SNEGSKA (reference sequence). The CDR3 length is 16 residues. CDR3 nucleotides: TGCAGTGCTAGAAGCCTCGCGGGAGAGAACTACAATGAGCAGTTCTTC. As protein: CSARSLAGENYNEQFF.

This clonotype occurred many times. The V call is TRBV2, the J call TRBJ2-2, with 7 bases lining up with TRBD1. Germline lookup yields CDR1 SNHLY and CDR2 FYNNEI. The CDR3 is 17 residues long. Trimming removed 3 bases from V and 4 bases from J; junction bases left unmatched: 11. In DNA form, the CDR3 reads TGTGCCAGCAGTGACCCCCAAAAGACAGGGACCACCGGGGAGCTGTTTTTT. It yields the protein CASSDPQKTGTTGELFF.

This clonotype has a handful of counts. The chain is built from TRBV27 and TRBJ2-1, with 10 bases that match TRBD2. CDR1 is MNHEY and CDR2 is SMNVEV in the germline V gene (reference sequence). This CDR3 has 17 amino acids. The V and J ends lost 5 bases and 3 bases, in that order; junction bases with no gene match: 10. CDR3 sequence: CASSPPRAGGFYNEQFF. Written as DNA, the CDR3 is TGTGCCAGCAGTCCCCCGAGAGCGGGAGGGTTCTACAATGAGCAGTTCTTC.

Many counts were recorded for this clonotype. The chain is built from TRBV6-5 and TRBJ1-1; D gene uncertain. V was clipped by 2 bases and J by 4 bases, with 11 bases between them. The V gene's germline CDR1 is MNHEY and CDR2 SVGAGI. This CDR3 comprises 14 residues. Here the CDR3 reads CASSYNRESTEAFF. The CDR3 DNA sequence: TGTGCCAGCAGTTACAATAGGGAAAGCACTGAAGCTTTCTTT.

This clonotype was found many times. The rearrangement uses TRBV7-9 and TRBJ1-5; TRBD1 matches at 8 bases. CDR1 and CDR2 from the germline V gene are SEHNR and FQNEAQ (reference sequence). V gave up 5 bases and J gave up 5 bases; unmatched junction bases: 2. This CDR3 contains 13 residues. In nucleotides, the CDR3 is TGTGCCAGCAGCCAACAGGGGGATCAGCCCCAGCATTTT. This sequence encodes CASSQQGDQPQHF.

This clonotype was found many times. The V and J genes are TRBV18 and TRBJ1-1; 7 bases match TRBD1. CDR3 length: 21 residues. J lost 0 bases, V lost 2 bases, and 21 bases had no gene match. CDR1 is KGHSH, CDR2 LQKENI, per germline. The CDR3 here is CASSPYRDPGQRRAMNTEAFF. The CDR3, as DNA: TGTGCCAGCTCACCATATCGAGACCCGGGACAGAGGAGAGCGATGAACACTGAAGCTTTCTTT. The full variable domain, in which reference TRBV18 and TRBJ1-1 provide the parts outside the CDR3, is NAGVMQNPRHLVRRRGQEARLRCSPMKGHSHVYWYRQLPEEGLKFMVYLQKENIIDESGMPKERFSAEFPKEGPSILRIQQVVRGDSAAYFCASSPYRDPGQRRAMNTEAFFGQGTRLTVV.

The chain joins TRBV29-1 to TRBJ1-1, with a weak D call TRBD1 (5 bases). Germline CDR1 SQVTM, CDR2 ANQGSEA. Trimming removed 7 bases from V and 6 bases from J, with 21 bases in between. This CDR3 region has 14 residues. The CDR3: CSGGLFGVAAEAFF. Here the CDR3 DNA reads TGCAGCGGGGGACTATTTGGGGTGGCCGCTGAAGCTTTCTTT.

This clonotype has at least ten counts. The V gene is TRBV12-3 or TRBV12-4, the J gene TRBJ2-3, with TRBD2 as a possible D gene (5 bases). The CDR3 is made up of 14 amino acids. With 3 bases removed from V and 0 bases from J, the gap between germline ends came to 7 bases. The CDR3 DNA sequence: TGTGCCAGCAGTTTTGGCGGGAGCACAGATACGCAGTATTTT. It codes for CASSFGGSTDTQYF.

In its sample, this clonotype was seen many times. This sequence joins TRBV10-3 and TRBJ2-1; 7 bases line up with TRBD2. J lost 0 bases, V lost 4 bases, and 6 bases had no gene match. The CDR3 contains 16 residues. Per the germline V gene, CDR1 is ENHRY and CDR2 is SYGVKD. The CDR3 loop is CAISGLAGDSYNEQFF. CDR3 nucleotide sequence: TGTGCCATCAGTGGGCTGGCGGGAGACTCCTACAATGAGCAGTTCTTC.

The CDR3 sequence: CASSTGVYEQYF. Here the CDR3 DNA reads TGTGCCAGCAGCACCGGGGTTTACGAGCAGTACTTC. This chain links TRBV12-3 or TRBV12-4 with TRBJ2-7, with D possibly matching TRBD2 (5 bases). V dropped 6 bases and J dropped 4 bases, with 10 bases sitting between them. This CDR3 has 12 residues.

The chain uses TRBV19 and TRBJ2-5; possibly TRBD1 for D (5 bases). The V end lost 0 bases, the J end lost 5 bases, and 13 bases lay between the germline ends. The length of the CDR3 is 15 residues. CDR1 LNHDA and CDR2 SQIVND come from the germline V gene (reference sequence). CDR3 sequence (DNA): TGTGCCAGTAGTATAGAATCGTCCTCAGGGGAGACCCAGTACTTC. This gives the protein CASSIESSSGETQYF.

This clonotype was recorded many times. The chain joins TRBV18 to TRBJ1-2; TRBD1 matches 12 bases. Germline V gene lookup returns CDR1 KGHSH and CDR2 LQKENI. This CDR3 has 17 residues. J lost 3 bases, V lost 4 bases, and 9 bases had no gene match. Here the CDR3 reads CASSHLGQGAYDYGYTF. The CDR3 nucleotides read TGTGCCAGCTCACACCTGGGACAGGGGGCGTACGACTATGGCTACACCTTC.

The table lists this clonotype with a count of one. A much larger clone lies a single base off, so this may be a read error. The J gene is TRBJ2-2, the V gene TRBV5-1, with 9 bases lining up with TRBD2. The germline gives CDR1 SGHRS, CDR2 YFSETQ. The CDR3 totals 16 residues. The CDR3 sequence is CASSLGLAGSTGEPFF. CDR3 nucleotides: TGCGCCAGCAGCTTGGGTCTAGCGGGAAGCACCGGGGAGCCGTTTTTT.

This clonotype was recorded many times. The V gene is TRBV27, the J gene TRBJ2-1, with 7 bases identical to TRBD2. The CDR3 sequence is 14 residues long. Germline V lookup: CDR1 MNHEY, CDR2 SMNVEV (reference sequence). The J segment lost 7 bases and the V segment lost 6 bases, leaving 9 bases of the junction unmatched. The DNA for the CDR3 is TGTGCCAGCAGGCCCCACGCCGGGGGGAATGAGCAGTTCTTC. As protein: CASRPHAGGNEQFF.

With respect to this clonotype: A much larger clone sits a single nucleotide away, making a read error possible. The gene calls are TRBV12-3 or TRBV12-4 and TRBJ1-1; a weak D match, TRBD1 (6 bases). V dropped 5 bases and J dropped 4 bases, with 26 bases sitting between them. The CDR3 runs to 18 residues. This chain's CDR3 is CASSPKLDSRGWVTEAFF. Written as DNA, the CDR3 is TGTGCCAGCAGTCCCAAACTGGACAGTCGGGGTTGGGTCACTGAAGCTTTCTTT.

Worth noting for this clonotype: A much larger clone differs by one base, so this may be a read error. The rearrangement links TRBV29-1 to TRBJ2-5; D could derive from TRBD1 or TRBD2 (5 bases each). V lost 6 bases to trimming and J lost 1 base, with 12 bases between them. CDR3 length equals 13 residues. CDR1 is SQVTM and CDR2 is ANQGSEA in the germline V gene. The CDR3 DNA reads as TGCAGCGTCTCTAGTGGGACCCAAGAGACCCAGTACTTC. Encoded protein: CSVSSGTQETQYF.

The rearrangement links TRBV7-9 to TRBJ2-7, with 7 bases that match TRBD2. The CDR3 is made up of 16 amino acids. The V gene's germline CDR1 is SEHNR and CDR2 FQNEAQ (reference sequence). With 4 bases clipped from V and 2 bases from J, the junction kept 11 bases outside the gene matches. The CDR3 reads CASSSQGLPSPYEQYF. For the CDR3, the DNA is TGTGCCAGCAGCTCGCAGGGACTACCTAGCCCCTACGAGCAGTACTTC.

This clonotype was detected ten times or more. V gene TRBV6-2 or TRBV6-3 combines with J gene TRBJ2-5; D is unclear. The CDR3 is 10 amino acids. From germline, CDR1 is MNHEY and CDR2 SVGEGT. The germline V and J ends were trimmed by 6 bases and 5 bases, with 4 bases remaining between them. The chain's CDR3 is CASRGETQYF. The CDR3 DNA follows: TGTGCCAGCAGGGGGGAGACCCAGTACTTC.

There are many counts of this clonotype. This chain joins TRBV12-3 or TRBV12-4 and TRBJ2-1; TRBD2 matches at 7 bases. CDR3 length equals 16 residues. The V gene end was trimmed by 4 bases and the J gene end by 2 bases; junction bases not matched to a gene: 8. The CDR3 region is CASSSPPGGTYNEQFF. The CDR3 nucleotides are TGTGCCAGCAGTTCCCCTCCCGGGGGGACCTACAATGAGCAGTTCTTC.

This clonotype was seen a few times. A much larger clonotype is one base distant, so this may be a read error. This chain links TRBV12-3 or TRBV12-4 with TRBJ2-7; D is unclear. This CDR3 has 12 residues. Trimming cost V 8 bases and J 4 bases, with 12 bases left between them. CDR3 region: CASGYKGYEQYF. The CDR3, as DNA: TGTGCCAGCGGTTATAAGGGTTACGAGCAGTACTTC.

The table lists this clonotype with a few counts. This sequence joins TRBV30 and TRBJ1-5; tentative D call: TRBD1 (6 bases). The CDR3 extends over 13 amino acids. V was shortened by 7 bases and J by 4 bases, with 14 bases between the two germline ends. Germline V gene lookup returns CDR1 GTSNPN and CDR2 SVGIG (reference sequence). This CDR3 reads CASSGQLNQPQHF. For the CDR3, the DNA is TGTGCCTCCAGTGGACAGCTTAATCAGCCCCAGCATTTT.

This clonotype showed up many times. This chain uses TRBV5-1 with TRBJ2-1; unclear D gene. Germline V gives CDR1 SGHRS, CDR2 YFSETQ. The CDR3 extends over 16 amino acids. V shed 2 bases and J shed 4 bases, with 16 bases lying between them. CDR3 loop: CASSLKRAVGYNEQFF. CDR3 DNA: TGCGCCAGCAGCTTAAAAAGGGCTGTGGGTTACAATGAGCAGTTCTTC.

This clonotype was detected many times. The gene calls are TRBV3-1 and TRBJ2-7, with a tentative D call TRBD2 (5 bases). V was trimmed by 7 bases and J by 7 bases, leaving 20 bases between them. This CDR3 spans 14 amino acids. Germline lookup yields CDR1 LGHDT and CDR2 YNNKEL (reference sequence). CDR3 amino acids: CASTPMRATGEQYF. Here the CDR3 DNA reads TGTGCCAGCACCCCTATGCGGGCTACGGGGGAGCAGTACTTC.

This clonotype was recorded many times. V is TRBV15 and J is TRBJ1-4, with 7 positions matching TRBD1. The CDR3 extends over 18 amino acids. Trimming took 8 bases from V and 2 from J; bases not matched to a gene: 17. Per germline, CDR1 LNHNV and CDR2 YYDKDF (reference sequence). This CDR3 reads CATATGPGTVSTNEKLFF. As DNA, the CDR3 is TGTGCCACCGCTACCGGGCCCGGGACAGTTTCCACTAATGAAAAACTGTTTTTT.